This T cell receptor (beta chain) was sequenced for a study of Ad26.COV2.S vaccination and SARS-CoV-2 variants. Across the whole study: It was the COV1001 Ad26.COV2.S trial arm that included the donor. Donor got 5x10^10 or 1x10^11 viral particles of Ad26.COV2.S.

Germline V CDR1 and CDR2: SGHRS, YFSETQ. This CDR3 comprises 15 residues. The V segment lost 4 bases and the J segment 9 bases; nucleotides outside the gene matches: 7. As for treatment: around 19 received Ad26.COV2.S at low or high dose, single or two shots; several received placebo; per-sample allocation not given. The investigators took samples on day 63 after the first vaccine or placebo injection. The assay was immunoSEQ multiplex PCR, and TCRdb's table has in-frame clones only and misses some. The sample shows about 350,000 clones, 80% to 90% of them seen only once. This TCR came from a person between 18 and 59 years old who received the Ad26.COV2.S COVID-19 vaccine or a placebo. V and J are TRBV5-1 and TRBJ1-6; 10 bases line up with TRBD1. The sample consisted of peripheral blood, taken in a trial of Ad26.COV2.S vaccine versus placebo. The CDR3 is CASSRAGTGVSPLHF. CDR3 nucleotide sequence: TGCGCCAGCAGCCGAGCAGGGACAGGGGTTTCACCCCTCCACTTT.